This TCR beta chain was found in a study of blood T cells in healthy people across ages. The CDR3 is 14 amino acids. Trimming removed 4 bases from V and 3 bases from J, with 13 bases in between. Looked up from germline, CDR1 is SGDLS and CDR2 is YYNGEE. The second PCR ran roughly 7 to 12 cycles with a sample-barcoded 5' primer and J-beta primers. TCRdb reprocessed the 5' RACE reads with MiXCR, giving one entry per CDR3 protein. The data hold more than 800,000 distinct CDR3 sequences, with more than 35% observed a single time. Specimen: blood. This receptor was obtained from a woman aged 55 to 70 in good health. The chain couples TRBV9 to TRBJ1-2; no definite D call. The CDR3 sequence: CASSPRDNYYGYTF. In DNA, the CDR3 is TGTGCCAGCAGCCCAAGGGATAATTACTATGGCTACACCTTC.